The rows below give T cell receptor beta chains drawn from one sample of a study of T-cell memory formation after mild COVID-19. TCRdb reprocessed the 5' RACE reads via MiXCR and lists one record per CDR3 protein. The sample shows roughly 250,000 distinct CDR3 sequences, roughly a sixth of them seen only once. The sequenced material came from PBMCs or a T cell subset sorted from them (not recorded which). The receptor set was obtained from a man aged 18-30 years who had mild COVID-19 (a few samples of this study predate the infection). Cell type and time point are not known. Both conserved end residues are trimmed from each CDR3. Clone size is stated in some rows and not others, as once, few, many or a class when expanded.

clone size | J gene | V gene | CDR3 protein
many | TRBJ2-2 | TRBV6-2/TRBV6-3 | ASRDPYTGELF
few | TRBJ2-1 | TRBV4-2 | ASTRLAGETGDYNEQF
- | TRBJ2-1 | TRBV7-8 | ASSLAYRGAGNEQF
- | TRBJ2-3 | TRBV6-1 | ASSARAPRGIDTQY
many | TRBJ2-5 | TRBV7-2 | ASSLGQGQETQY
many | TRBJ2-3 | TRBV5-1 | ASSLAVTGGLTDTQY
- | TRBJ1-1 | TRBV6-6 | ASTPGFYEAF
- | TRBJ1-2 | TRBV5-1 | ASSWREASYGYT
few | TRBJ1-2 | TRBV4-3 | ASSQEFLGFYGYT
few | TRBJ2-5 | TRBV6-1 | ASSEALGGWETQY
- | TRBJ1-2 | TRBV11-1 | ASSLTIQTTHGYT
- | TRBJ2-2 | TRBV7-3 | ASSSWQVHTGELF
few | TRBJ1-5 | TRBV15 | ATSAGGQPQH
many | TRBJ1-2 | TRBV12-3/TRBV12-4 | ASSWGDNHGYT
- | TRBJ1-2 | TRBV20-1 | SASLFGRDYGYT
few | TRBJ1-3 | TRBV4-3 | ASSQDFSNTIY
few | TRBJ2-7 | TRBV7-9 | ASTGPPGDEQY
few | TRBJ2-5 | TRBV3-1 | ASSRIQETQY